This T cell receptor (beta chain) was captured by sequencing in a study of blood T cell repertoires in COVID-19. Study in general: Sources were T cells, B-cell-depleted T cells, or PBMCs; the material itself was cDNA or gDNA.

Authors' data handling: Amplifying reference gene primers gave estimates of nucleated cell counts. Clones were read by immunoSEQ multiplex PCR, and TCRdb kept only the in-frame ones, dropping some. V and J calls and clone size are given by that table; D and trimming were obtained from the DNA. The table shows 100,000 to 150,000 clones, with around 87% occurring only once. CDR3 size: 12 residues. The germline V gene has CDR1 SNHLY and CDR2 FYNNEI. Trimming shortened V by 7 bases and J by 1 base, and 7 bases separated the two germline ends. The sequence was obtained from a woman in her seventies with acute or convalescent COVID-19. The source material was peripheral blood. This chain links TRBV2 with TRBJ1-1; no reliable D call. The CDR3 sequence: CASNRRNTEAFF. CDR3 in DNA: TGTGCCAGCAACCGCAGGAACACTGAAGCTTTCTTT.